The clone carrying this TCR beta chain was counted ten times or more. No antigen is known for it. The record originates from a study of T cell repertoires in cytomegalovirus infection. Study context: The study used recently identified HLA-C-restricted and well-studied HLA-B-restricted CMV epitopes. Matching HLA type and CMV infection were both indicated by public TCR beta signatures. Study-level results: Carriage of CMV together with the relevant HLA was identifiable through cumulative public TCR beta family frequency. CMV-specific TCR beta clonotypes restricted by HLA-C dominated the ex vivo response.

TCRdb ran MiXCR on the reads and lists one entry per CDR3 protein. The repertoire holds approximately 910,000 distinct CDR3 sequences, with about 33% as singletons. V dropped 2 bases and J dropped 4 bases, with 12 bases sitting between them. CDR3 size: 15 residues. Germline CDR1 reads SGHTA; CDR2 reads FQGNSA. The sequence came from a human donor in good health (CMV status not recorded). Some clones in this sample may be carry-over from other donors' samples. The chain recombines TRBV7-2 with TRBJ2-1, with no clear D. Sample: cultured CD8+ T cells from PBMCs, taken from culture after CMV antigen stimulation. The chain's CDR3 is CASSLTQEKYNEQFF. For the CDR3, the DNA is TGTGCCAGCAGCTTAACGCAGGAGAAATACAATGAGCAGTTCTTC.